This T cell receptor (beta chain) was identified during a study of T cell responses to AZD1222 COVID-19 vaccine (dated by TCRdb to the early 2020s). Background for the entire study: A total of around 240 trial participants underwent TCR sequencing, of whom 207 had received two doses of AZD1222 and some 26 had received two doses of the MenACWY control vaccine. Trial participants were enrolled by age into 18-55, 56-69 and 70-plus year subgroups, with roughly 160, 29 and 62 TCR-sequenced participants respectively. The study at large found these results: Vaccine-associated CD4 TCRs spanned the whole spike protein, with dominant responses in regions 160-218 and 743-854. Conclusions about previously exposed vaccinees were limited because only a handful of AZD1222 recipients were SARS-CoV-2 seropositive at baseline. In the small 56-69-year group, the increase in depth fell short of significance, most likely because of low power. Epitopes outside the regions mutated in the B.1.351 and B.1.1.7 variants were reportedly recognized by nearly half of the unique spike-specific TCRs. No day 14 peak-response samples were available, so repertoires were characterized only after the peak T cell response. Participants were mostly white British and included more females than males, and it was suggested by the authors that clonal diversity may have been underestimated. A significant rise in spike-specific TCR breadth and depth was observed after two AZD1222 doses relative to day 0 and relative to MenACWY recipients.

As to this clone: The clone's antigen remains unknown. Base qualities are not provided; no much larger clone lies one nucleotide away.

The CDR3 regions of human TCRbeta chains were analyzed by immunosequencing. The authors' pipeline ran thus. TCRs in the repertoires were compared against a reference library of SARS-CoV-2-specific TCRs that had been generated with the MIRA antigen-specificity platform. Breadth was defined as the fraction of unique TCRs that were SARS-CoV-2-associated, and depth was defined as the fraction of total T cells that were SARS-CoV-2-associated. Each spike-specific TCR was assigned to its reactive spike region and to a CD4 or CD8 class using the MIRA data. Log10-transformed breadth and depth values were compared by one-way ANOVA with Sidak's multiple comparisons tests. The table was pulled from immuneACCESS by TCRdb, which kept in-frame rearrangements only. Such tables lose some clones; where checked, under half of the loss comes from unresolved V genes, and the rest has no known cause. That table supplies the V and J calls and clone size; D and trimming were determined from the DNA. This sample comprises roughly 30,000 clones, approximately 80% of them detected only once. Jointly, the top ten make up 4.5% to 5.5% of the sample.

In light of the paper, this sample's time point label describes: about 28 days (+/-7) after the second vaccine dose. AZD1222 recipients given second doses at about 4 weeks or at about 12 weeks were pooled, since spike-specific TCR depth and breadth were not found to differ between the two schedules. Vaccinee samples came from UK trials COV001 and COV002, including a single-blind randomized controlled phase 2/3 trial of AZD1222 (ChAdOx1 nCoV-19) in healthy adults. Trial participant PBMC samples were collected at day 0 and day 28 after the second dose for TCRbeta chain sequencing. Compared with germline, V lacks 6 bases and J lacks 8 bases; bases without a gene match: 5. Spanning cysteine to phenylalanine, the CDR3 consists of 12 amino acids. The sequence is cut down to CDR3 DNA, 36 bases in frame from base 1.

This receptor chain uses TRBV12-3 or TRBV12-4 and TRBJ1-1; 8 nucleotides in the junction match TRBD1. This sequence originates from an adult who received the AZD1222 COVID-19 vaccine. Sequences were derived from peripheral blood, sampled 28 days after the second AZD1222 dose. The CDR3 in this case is CASRFRDREAFF. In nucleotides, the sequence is TGTGCCAGCAGGTTTAGGGACAGGGAAGCTTTCTTT.